A selection of T cell receptor beta chains follows, all from one sample in a study of T-cell memory formation after mild COVID-19. TCRdb recomputed calls from the 5' RACE reads with MiXCR, one row per CDR3 protein. The sample has a few hundred thousand distinct CDR3 sequences; roughly 21% are singletons. Sample: PBMCs or a T cell subset sorted from them (not recorded which). These receptors were obtained from an adult woman who had mild COVID-19 (a few samples of this study predate the infection). Cell type and time point are not known. Each CDR3 is given with its conserved first and last residue. Each record gives: D gene, clone size, J gene, V gene, CDR3 DNA, CDR3 protein. A D gene is named only where the DNA matches it firmly. The listing skips clone size in some rows; elsewhere it reads once, few, many or a size class.

d_call: TRBD1
clone_size: NA
j_call: TRBJ2-7
v_call: TRBV5-8
cdr3_nt: TGTGCCAGCAGCTTTACCAGACAGGGATCAACCTTATCCTACGAGCAGTACTTC
cdr3_aa: CASSFTRQGSTLSYEQYF

d_call: NA
clone_size: few
j_call: TRBJ2-1
v_call: TRBV19
cdr3_nt: TGTGCCAGTAGGGGATGGGGGCTAGCGGCACACAATGAGCAGTTCTTC
cdr3_aa: CASRGWGLAAHNEQFF

d_call: NA
clone_size: NA
j_call: TRBJ2-7
v_call: TRBV4-3
cdr3_nt: TGCGCCAGCAGCCAAGCGCTCCTCCCCGGAACCTACGAGCAGTACTTC
cdr3_aa: CASSQALLPGTYEQYF

d_call: NA
clone_size: NA
j_call: TRBJ2-7
v_call: TRBV25-1
cdr3_nt: TGTGCCAGCAGTGAATGGGCCTCTTACGAGCAGTACTTC
cdr3_aa: CASSEWASYEQYF

d_call: NA
clone_size: few
j_call: TRBJ2-6
v_call: TRBV5-6
cdr3_nt: TGTGCCAGCAGCTTGGACAGGACAGGGGCCAACGTCCTGACTTTC
cdr3_aa: CASSLDRTGANVLTF

d_call: NA
clone_size: once
j_call: TRBJ2-1
v_call: TRBV12-3/TRBV12-4
cdr3_nt: TGTGCCAGCACCTCACTTATGGGCAATGAGCAGTTCTTC
cdr3_aa: CASTSLMGNEQFF

d_call: NA
clone_size: NA
j_call: TRBJ2-6
v_call: TRBV6-5
cdr3_nt: TGTGCCAGCAGTTACTCTCAGGCCTCTGGGGCCAACGTCCTGACTTTC
cdr3_aa: CASSYSQASGANVLTF

d_call: NA
clone_size: NA
j_call: TRBJ2-7
v_call: TRBV15
cdr3_nt: TGTGCCACCAGCAGAGATGGGCTGACCTCCTACGAGCAGTACTTC
cdr3_aa: CATSRDGLTSYEQYF

d_call: NA
clone_size: NA
j_call: TRBJ1-1
v_call: TRBV7-8
cdr3_nt: TGTGCCAGCAGCTTACATCAGGGGAACACTGAAGCTTTCTTT
cdr3_aa: CASSLHQGNTEAFF

d_call: TRBD2
clone_size: many
j_call: TRBJ2-7
v_call: TRBV7-2
cdr3_nt: TGTGCCAGCAGCTTAGCCCCTAGCGGTCCGCTCGAGCAGTACTTC
cdr3_aa: CASSLAPSGPLEQYF

d_call: TRBD2
clone_size: NA
j_call: TRBJ2-1
v_call: TRBV12-3/TRBV12-4
cdr3_nt: TGTGCCAGCAGTCAGGGACTAGCGGGGGGTTTGAAGTACAATGAGCAGTTCTTC
cdr3_aa: CASSQGLAGGLKYNEQFF

d_call: TRBD1
clone_size: once
j_call: TRBJ2-3
v_call: TRBV10-3
cdr3_nt: TGTGCCATCAGTGAGTCGAAGGGACAGGTTAAGGCAGATACGCAGTATTTT
cdr3_aa: CAISESKGQVKADTQYF

d_call: NA
clone_size: NA
j_call: TRBJ2-6
v_call: TRBV7-9
cdr3_nt: TGTGCCAGCAGCTTAGCAGGCAGGGGTCCGGCTGGGGCCAACGTCCTGACTTTC
cdr3_aa: CASSLAGRGPAGANVLTF

d_call: TRBD1
clone_size: few
j_call: TRBJ2-1
v_call: TRBV4-1
cdr3_nt: TGCGCCAGCAGCCAAGGACAGGGACCCTACAATGAGCAGTTCTTC
cdr3_aa: CASSQGQGPYNEQFF

d_call: NA
clone_size: once
j_call: TRBJ2-2
v_call: TRBV7-6
cdr3_nt: TGTGCCAGCAGCTTAGCCCCTCGGGGAACCGGGGAGCTGTTTTTT
cdr3_aa: CASSLAPRGTGELFF

d_call: NA
clone_size: NA
j_call: TRBJ1-2
v_call: TRBV2
cdr3_nt: TGTGCCAGCAGTGCTCGGCAATTCCTCTATGGCTACACCTTC
cdr3_aa: CASSARQFLYGYTF

d_call: NA
clone_size: NA
j_call: TRBJ2-5
v_call: TRBV7-3
cdr3_nt: TGTGCCAGCGGTATGGTGGGGAGTGGAGAGACCCAGTACTTC
cdr3_aa: CASGMVGSGETQYF

d_call: TRBD1
clone_size: few
j_call: TRBJ2-5
v_call: TRBV7-8
cdr3_nt: TGTGCCAGCAGCGAGACAGGGGCCGAGACCCAGTACTTC
cdr3_aa: CASSETGAETQYF

d_call: TRBD2
clone_size: few
j_call: TRBJ2-1
v_call: TRBV7-9
cdr3_nt: TGTGCCATAACGGTGGGCGGGAGGCCCCCATATCTCAATGAGCAGTTCTTC
cdr3_aa: CAITVGGRPPYLNEQFF

d_call: NA
clone_size: many
j_call: TRBJ1-3
v_call: TRBV4-3
cdr3_nt: TGCGCCAGCAGCCAAGATCGATCGCCGGGGTGGGGCTCTGGAAACACCATATATTTT
cdr3_aa: CASSQDRSPGWGSGNTIYF

d_call: NA
clone_size: few
j_call: TRBJ2-3
v_call: TRBV7-3
cdr3_nt: TGTGCCAGCAGTTCGGGAAGGACAGGCACAGATACGCAGTATTTT
cdr3_aa: CASSSGRTGTDTQYF

d_call: NA
clone_size: NA
j_call: TRBJ1-1
v_call: TRBV12-3/TRBV12-4
cdr3_nt: TGTGCCGGGCAATACAGGAGGAACACTGAAGCTTTCTTT
cdr3_aa: CAGQYRRNTEAFF

d_call: TRBD2
clone_size: few
j_call: TRBJ2-5
v_call: TRBV19
cdr3_nt: TGTGCCAGTAGGGACCTAGCGGGAGTAGAGACCCAGTACTTC
cdr3_aa: CASRDLAGVETQYF

d_call: TRBD2
clone_size: NA
j_call: TRBJ2-2
v_call: TRBV29-1
cdr3_nt: TGCAGCGTTGGGGTTAGCGGGGTCGTCGGGGAGCTGTTTTTT
cdr3_aa: CSVGVSGVVGELFF

d_call: TRBD1
clone_size: few
j_call: TRBJ2-7
v_call: TRBV20-1
cdr3_nt: TGCAGTGCTAGAGATAAAGACAGGGCTTACTACGAGCAGTACTTC
cdr3_aa: CSARDKDRAYYEQYF

d_call: NA
clone_size: few
j_call: TRBJ1-6
v_call: TRBV12-3/TRBV12-4
cdr3_nt: TGTGCCAGCAGTTTAAGAAATGAATCACCCCTCCACTTT
cdr3_aa: CASSLRNESPLHF

d_call: TRBD1
clone_size: few
j_call: TRBJ2-1
v_call: TRBV20-1
cdr3_nt: TGCAGTGCTAGAGAACCCGGGACAGGGGGGAATGAGCAGTTCTTC
cdr3_aa: CSAREPGTGGNEQFF

d_call: TRBD1
clone_size: few
j_call: TRBJ2-4
v_call: TRBV5-1
cdr3_nt: TGCGCCAGCAGCTCCCGGACAGGGGGCAACCAGTACTTC
cdr3_aa: CASSSRTGGNQYF

d_call: NA
clone_size: few
j_call: TRBJ2-1
v_call: TRBV15
cdr3_nt: TGTGCCACCAGCAGAGTGGAGGGAGCGGCCGGCAATGAGCAGTTCTTC
cdr3_aa: CATSRVEGAAGNEQFF

d_call: NA
clone_size: NA
j_call: TRBJ2-1
v_call: TRBV29-1
cdr3_nt: TGCAGCGTTGAGAAGGGACACTACAATGAGCAGTTCTTC
cdr3_aa: CSVEKGHYNEQFF

d_call: TRBD1
clone_size: few
j_call: TRBJ2-5
v_call: TRBV20-1
cdr3_nt: TGCAGTGCTCCCGGGACAGGGCTCGAGACCCAGTACTTC
cdr3_aa: CSAPGTGLETQYF

d_call: NA
clone_size: few
j_call: TRBJ1-5
v_call: TRBV7-9
cdr3_nt: TGTGCCAGCAGCGGGGGGGAATCGCGCAATCAGCCCCAGCATTTT
cdr3_aa: CASSGGESRNQPQHF

d_call: NA
clone_size: few
j_call: TRBJ2-3
v_call: TRBV5-5
cdr3_nt: TGTGCCAGCAGCTTGGCTTTCGTTCCTACCGATACGCAGTATTTT
cdr3_aa: CASSLAFVPTDTQYF

d_call: NA
clone_size: NA
j_call: TRBJ1-3
v_call: TRBV20-1
cdr3_nt: TGCAGTGCTACCCCGGGTGGGCACACCATATATTTT
cdr3_aa: CSATPGGHTIYF

d_call: NA
clone_size: few
j_call: TRBJ1-2
v_call: TRBV7-9
cdr3_nt: TGTGCCAGCAGCTTAGACGTGGCGGGGAACTATGGCTACACCTTC
cdr3_aa: CASSLDVAGNYGYTF

d_call: TRBD2
clone_size: few
j_call: TRBJ2-2
v_call: TRBV29-1
cdr3_nt: TGCAGCGTTGCTCGGGGACTAGCGGAAACCGGGGAGCTGTTTTTT
cdr3_aa: CSVARGLAETGELFF

d_call: NA
clone_size: NA
j_call: TRBJ1-2
v_call: TRBV20-1
cdr3_nt: TGCAGTGCAAGCGACATCCCCCCTTATGGCTACACCTTC
cdr3_aa: CSASDIPPYGYTF

d_call: NA
clone_size: NA
j_call: TRBJ2-7
v_call: TRBV21-1
cdr3_nt: TGTGCCAGCAGCAAACTGTGGACAAGGCTACAGCGGGCCGGCGAGCAGTACTTC
cdr3_aa: CASSKLWTRLQRAGEQYF

d_call: TRBD2
clone_size: many
j_call: TRBJ2-3
v_call: TRBV24-1
cdr3_nt: TGTGCCACCAGTGACCCTAGCGGGGGTAACACAGATACGCAGTATTTT
cdr3_aa: CATSDPSGGNTDTQYF

d_call: NA
clone_size: NA
j_call: TRBJ2-2
v_call: TRBV20-1
cdr3_nt: TGCAGTGCTAGGAAGCCGCCCCAGAACACCGGGGAGCTGTTTTTT
cdr3_aa: CSARKPPQNTGELFF

d_call: NA
clone_size: NA
j_call: TRBJ1-1
v_call: TRBV5-1
cdr3_nt: TGCGCCAGCAGCTCCAGGGACGGGGGAAACACTGAAGCTTTCTTT
cdr3_aa: CASSSRDGGNTEAFF

d_call: TRBD2
clone_size: few
j_call: TRBJ2-4
v_call: TRBV7-6
cdr3_nt: TGTGCCAGCAGCCCCGGGAGTAGCGGGGCCAAAAACATTCAGTACTTC
cdr3_aa: CASSPGSSGAKNIQYF

d_call: TRBD1
clone_size: NA
j_call: TRBJ1-2
v_call: TRBV12-3/TRBV12-4
cdr3_nt: TGTGCCAGCAGTTTAAAACAGGGGGAGAACTATGGCTACACCTTC
cdr3_aa: CASSLKQGENYGYTF

d_call: NA
clone_size: few
j_call: TRBJ2-5
v_call: TRBV5-1
cdr3_nt: TGCGCCAGCAGGGATCAGCCCAGCCAAGAGACCCAGTACTTC
cdr3_aa: CASRDQPSQETQYF

d_call: NA
clone_size: NA
j_call: TRBJ2-7
v_call: TRBV2
cdr3_nt: TGTGCCAGCAGTGAAATTCTCGACTACGAGCAGTACTTC
cdr3_aa: CASSEILDYEQYF

d_call: TRBD1
clone_size: few
j_call: TRBJ2-7
v_call: TRBV12-3/TRBV12-4
cdr3_nt: TGTGCCAGCAGGCCTGGTTTCTGGACAGGGGAACGCTCTTCCGAGCAGTACTTC
cdr3_aa: CASRPGFWTGERSSEQYF

d_call: NA
clone_size: few
j_call: TRBJ2-5
v_call: TRBV4-1
cdr3_nt: TGCGCCAGCAGCCAAGAAGAGTGGACCCGAGGGACCCAGTACTTC
cdr3_aa: CASSQEEWTRGTQYF

d_call: NA
clone_size: many
j_call: TRBJ1-6
v_call: TRBV2
cdr3_nt: TGTGCCAGCATCCGAACCTTTGAGTATAATTCACCCCTCCACTTT
cdr3_aa: CASIRTFEYNSPLHF

d_call: TRBD1
clone_size: few
j_call: TRBJ1-2
v_call: TRBV24-1
cdr3_nt: TGTGCCACCAGTGATTCACCGGGACAGGGGGAGTTTGGCTACACCTTC
cdr3_aa: CATSDSPGQGEFGYTF

d_call: NA
clone_size: NA
j_call: TRBJ2-2
v_call: TRBV24-1
cdr3_nt: TGTGCCACCAAAGGTCAGGGGCGCACCGGGGAGCTGTTTTTT
cdr3_aa: CATKGQGRTGELFF

d_call: TRBD1
clone_size: few
j_call: TRBJ1-1
v_call: TRBV24-1
cdr3_nt: TGTGCCACCAGTGACTGCGGGACAGGGGTTCGAGTCACTGAAGCTTTCTTT
cdr3_aa: CATSDCGTGVRVTEAFF

d_call: NA
clone_size: few
j_call: TRBJ2-1
v_call: TRBV12-3/TRBV12-4
cdr3_nt: TGTGCCAGCAGCTACCCCAGGCTGCCGCACAATGAGCAGTTCTTC
cdr3_aa: CASSYPRLPHNEQFF

d_call: NA
clone_size: NA
j_call: TRBJ2-2
v_call: TRBV30
cdr3_nt: TGTGCCTGGTCTGACGGGAACACCGGGGAGCTGTTTTTT
cdr3_aa: CAWSDGNTGELFF

d_call: TRBD2
clone_size: NA
j_call: TRBJ2-1
v_call: TRBV6-2/TRBV6-3
cdr3_nt: TGTGCCAGCAGTTACGCTAGCGGGGGGTACAATGAGCAGTTCTTC
cdr3_aa: CASSYASGGYNEQFF

d_call: NA
clone_size: NA
j_call: TRBJ1-2
v_call: TRBV5-6
cdr3_nt: TGTGCCAGCAGCCAGATATCGGGCCGGGGCCACTATGGCTACACCTTC
cdr3_aa: CASSQISGRGHYGYTF

d_call: NA
clone_size: many
j_call: TRBJ2-1
v_call: TRBV6-5
cdr3_nt: TGTGCCAGCAGTTACGATCCGGGGAAGGTCCAGTTCTTC
cdr3_aa: CASSYDPGKVQFF

d_call: NA
clone_size: many
j_call: TRBJ2-1
v_call: TRBV5-4
cdr3_nt: TGTGCCAGCAGCTTGGATGGGACTTCGTACAATGAGCAGTTCTTC
cdr3_aa: CASSLDGTSYNEQFF

d_call: NA
clone_size: NA
j_call: TRBJ1-3
v_call: TRBV5-6
cdr3_nt: TGTGCCAGCAACTTCGCTGCCCAGGCGAAGCGGGACACCATATATTTT
cdr3_aa: CASNFAAQAKRDTIYF

d_call: NA
clone_size: many
j_call: TRBJ1-1
v_call: TRBV10-3
cdr3_nt: TGTGCCATCGGACCTAGGGGAGCGGGGAACACTGAAGCTTTCTTT
cdr3_aa: CAIGPRGAGNTEAFF

d_call: NA
clone_size: few
j_call: TRBJ2-1
v_call: TRBV24-1
cdr3_nt: TGTGCCACCAGTGATACCGGGCGATCCTACAATGAGCAGTTCTTC
cdr3_aa: CATSDTGRSYNEQFF